This paragraph reports one TCR beta chain. V lost 4 bases and J 3 bases, leaving 17 bases between the germline ends. This CDR3 is built from 15 residues. From germline, CDR1 is SGHRS and CDR2 YFSETQ. Authors' data handling: Reference gene primer amplification in the assay estimated nucleated cell counts. The table came from immunoSEQ multiplex PCR; TCRdb's copy has only in-frame clones and leaves some out. From that table come the V and J calls and clone size; the DNA was used to work out D and trimming. There are 240,000 or so clones in the sample; 86% occur only once, and under 6.5% lies in the top ten. The data originate from a study of blood T cell repertoires in COVID-19. Across the whole study: Specimens from acute and convalescent COVID-19 originated in the United States, Italy and Spain. T cells, B-cell-depleted T cells, or PBMCs provided the cDNA or gDNA that served as material.

The sequence was collected from a man between 60 and 70 years old with acute or convalescent COVID-19. The chain combines TRBV5-1 with TRBJ2-7; D might be TRBD1 (5 bases). The sample was peripheral blood. The CDR3: CASSQKTGAGYEQYF. The CDR3 region has the DNA TGCGCCAGCAGCCAAAAAACAGGTGCCGGCTACGAGCAGTACTTC.